This T cell receptor (beta chain) was profiled in a study of blood T cell repertoires in COVID-19 (TCRdb year 2020). At the level of the whole study: Collaborator samples came from the United States, Italy and Spain and covered acute and convalescent phases of COVID-19. Samples were obtained from the ongoing ImmuneRACE study (first 160 participants) and from some 1,200 subjects provided by 6 global collaborators. Sample metadata almost always included a de-identified subject ID, COVID-19 status, age in years and sex. Where HLA class I and class II types were available, the types were taken from metadata supplied by the sample provider, not from assay-based typing. The prospective study material was composed of cDNA or gDNA derived from T cells, B-cell-depleted T cells, or PBMCs. Deeply sampled blood TCRbeta repertoires from subjects exposed to, actively infected with, or recovered from COVID-19 were included in the dataset. The repertoires were released in a freely available public database meant as a resource for research on the immune response to SARS-CoV-2.

What the work shows at the level of the full study, not this receptor alone: Clinical and demographic metadata were provided uncurated, with the amount varying by source and participant.

Including the terminal cysteine and phenylalanine, the CDR3 comprises 13 residues. The only DNA kept is the CDR3, 39 bases in frame from the first base. In the germline V gene (reference sequence), CDR1 corresponds to DFQATT and CDR2 to SNEGSKA. Trimming at the junction amounts to 3 bases on V and 5 bases on J, and the germline ends lie 12 bases apart. Another Seattle source contributed samples from volunteer blood donors who had recovered from COVID-19. The collaborating institutions used their own protocols to collect whole blood in K2EDTA tubes. For TCRbeta analysis, collaborator samples were shipped as frozen whole blood, as isolated PBMCs, or as DNA extracted from either sample type. Remarks on this clone: Its antigen remains unidentified. No much larger clone is present one base from it, and per-base qualities are unavailable.

TCRbeta CDR3 regions were amplified from genomic DNA by means of the immunoSEQ Assay, a bias-controlled multiplex PCR. From the authors' description of their analysis: The number of nucleated cells in each sample was estimated from the amplification of reference gene primers within the assay. To quantify the absolute abundance of each unique TCRbeta CDR3 rearrangement, sequence reads were collapsed and filtered. For each sample, productive Simpson clonality was calculated as the square root of Simpson's diversity index across productive rearrangements. TCRdb provides this immuneACCESS table in a form limited to in-frame rearrangements. Some clones are lacking; in checked studies, under half of them reflect an unresolved V gene, and why the rest are absent is not known. For V, J and clone size, that table is used; D and trimming come from the DNA. This sample gives about 170,000 clones in total; around nine tenths of them show up just once. Of the sample, around 1.9% is held by the ten largest clones.

The source material was peripheral blood. Recombination connected TRBV20-1 to TRBJ2-3; the D gene is perhaps TRBD2, on 5 matching bases. This receptor was obtained from a man aged 50 to 59 who had recovered from COVID-19. CDR3 sequence: CSASDGIRDTQYF. DNA sequence: TGCAGTGCTAGTGACGGGATAAGAGATACGCAGTATTTT.